This TCR beta chain comes out of a study of blood T cell repertoires in COVID-19. Some clones are missing from TCRdb's copy, which holds only in-frame ones; the method was immunoSEQ multiplex PCR. The sample lists 90,000 to 100,000 clones, around 75% seen once, with around a quarter in the top ten. The specimen was peripheral blood. The clonotype comes from a man aged 70 or older with acute or convalescent COVID-19.

The CDR3 is CASSERPGGETQYF. The CDR3 DNA sequence: TGTGCCAGCAGTGAGAGGCCGGGTGGGGAGACCCAGTACTTC. The rearrangement uses TRBV6-1 and TRBJ2-5; no clear D. V was shortened by 3 bases and J by 5 bases, with 13 bases between the two germline ends. In germline, CDR1 is MNHNS, CDR2 SASEGT. The CDR3 is made up of 14 amino acids.